This T cell receptor (beta chain) was recovered during a study of spatial heterogeneity in lung cancer. Trimming left V 4 bases short and J 4 bases short, with 7 bases between. Germline lookup yields CDR1 KGHDR and CDR2 SFDVKD. CDR3 size: 13 residues. TCRdb ran MiXCR on the 5' RACE reads and lists one entry per CDR3 protein. The data contain around 20,000 distinct CDR3 sequences, 7% to 10% of them singletons. As for time point: blood at routine non-recurrence follow-up after resection. Whole RNA was taken from tumor, nontumor lung or frozen PBMC; it was then sequenced unsorted. The gene calls are TRBV24-1 and TRBJ2-4; D possibly corresponds to TRBD1 (6 bases). The source of this sequence is a male donor with early-stage non-small cell lung cancer. The source was PBMCs, collected at follow-up. The CDR3 DNA follows: TGTGCCACCAGTGAAACAGGGAAAAACATTCAGTACTTC. Amino acids: CATSETGKNIQYF.